Shown below are 10 T cell receptor beta chains from a single sample sequenced in a study of blood T cell repertoires in COVID-19. Sequencing was performed with immunoSEQ multiplex PCR; in TCRdb, only in-frame clones are kept and a portion is missing. The table lists approximately 260,000 clones, 80% to 90% of them singletons, with 8% to 13% in the top ten. The specimen sequenced was peripheral blood. Receptors were obtained from a woman in her seventies with acute or convalescent COVID-19.

This clone was seen just once. The chain joins TRBV9 to TRBJ2-3; D perhaps matches TRBD1 (5 bases). The CDR3 has 15 residues. Trimming shortened V by 2 bases and J by 2 bases, and 12 bases separated the two germline ends. Germline V gene data show CDR1 as SGDLS and CDR2 as YYNGEE. The DNA of the CDR3 is TGTGCCAGCAGCGTGGCCCCCAGGGTCACAGATACGCAGTATTTT. Translating it yields CASSVAPRVTDTQYF.

This clone was picked up one time. V usage is TRBV6-2 or TRBV6-3 and J usage is TRBJ2-2; possible D gene TRBD2, 6 bases. This CDR3 has 16 residues. Germline-derived CDR1 and CDR2 are MNHEY and SVGEGT. V was trimmed by 5 bases and J by 7 bases, leaving 20 bases between them. The CDR3 reads CASSVDGGARGGELFF. The CDR3 bases are TGTGCCAGCAGTGTGGATGGCGGGGCTCGGGGCGGGGAGCTGTTTTTT.

The chain employs TRBV5-1 and TRBJ1-4; D possibly corresponds to TRBD1 (5 bases). Trimming took off 3 bases at V and 3 bases at J, with 9 bases between the two ends. Looked up from germline, CDR1 is SGHRS and CDR2 is YFSETQ. The CDR3 covers 14 residues. The CDR3 DNA reads as TGCGCCAGCAGCTCAGGGTATTCTAATGAAAAACTGTTTTTT. Protein sequence: CASSSGYSNEKLFF.

This rearrangement joins TRBV6-2 or TRBV6-3 to TRBJ1-2; D is perhaps TRBD1 (5 bases). V was cut by 2 bases and J by 3 bases, with 25 bases left in between. There are 19 residues in the CDR3. CDR1 MNHEY and CDR2 SVGEGT come from the germline V gene. Here the CDR3 reads CASSYARGTGHKSDYGYTF. The CDR3 DNA reads TGTGCCAGCAGTTACGCTCGGGGGACGGGCCACAAATCGGACTATGGCTACACCTTC.

CDR3 in DNA: TGTGCAAGTCGCTTAGAGAAGGAGAGCCTCTACGAGCAGTACTTC. It translates to CASRLEKESLYEQYF. This rearrangement joins TRBV12-2 to TRBJ2-7; TRBD2 reflects the table's D call only, with no check against the DNA. TRBV12-2 is given as a pseudogene. This CDR3 spans 15 amino acids.

The chain combines TRBV21-1 with TRBJ1-1; the tabulated D call, TRBD1, remains unverified against the DNA. TRBV21-1 is marked as a pseudogene. The CDR3 length is 16 residues. CDR3 coding DNA: TGTGCCACCAGGGACAGACAGCGGACCCCTGGGACTGAAGCTTTCTTT. Translation gives CATRDRQRTPGTEAFF.

The J gene is TRBJ1-2, the V gene TRBV3-1 (or the pseudogene TRBV3-2); D is perhaps TRBD1 (5 bases). The CDR3 runs 15 residues. Trimming removed 0 bases at V and 4 bases at J, with 12 bases between. The germline V gene encodes CDR1 LGHDT and CDR2 YNNKEL (reference sequence). Here the CDR3 DNA reads TGTGCCAGCAGCCAAGAGCAAAGGGGATTCTATGGCTACACCTTC. Translating gives CASSQEQRGFYGYTF.

V usage is TRBV27 and J usage is TRBJ2-7, with TRBD1 identical over 9 bases. The germline V gene encodes CDR1 MNHEY and CDR2 SMNVEV (reference sequence). This CDR3 is built from 13 residues. V was pared by 6 bases and J by 5 bases, with 5 bases of the junction left unmatched. The CDR3 DNA sequence: TGTGCCAGCAGGTTACAGGGGGCAGACGAGCAGTACTTC. It translates to CASRLQGADEQYF.

This clone was detected once. The CDR3 DNA sequence: TGTGCCAGCAGTCTCAGGGGCGCTAATGAGCAGTTCTTC. The encoded protein is CASSLRGANEQFF. J is TRBJ2-1 and V is TRBV12-3 or TRBV12-4, with D tentatively TRBD1 (6 bases). The CDR3 totals 13 residues. With 5 bases removed from V and 7 bases from J, the gap between germline ends came to 12 bases.

The chain joins TRBV30 to TRBJ1-2; D may be TRBD1 (6 bases). This CDR3 has 13 residues. V was pared by 8 bases and J by 8 bases, with 21 bases between. CDR1 is GTSNPN and CDR2 is SVGIG in the germline V gene (reference sequence). Written as DNA, the CDR3 is TGTGCCGGGGGGCCCGGGGCCGGGGGGGGCTACACCTTC. Residues: CAGGPGAGGGYTF.